The present T cell receptor (beta chain) was sequenced within a study of early T cells in non-severe SARS-CoV-2 infection. Background on the study: Sequencing was performed on bulk RNA from unsorted whole blood, leaving chains unpaired.

Germline CDR1 SGHVS, CDR2 FNYEAQ. CDR3 length: 13 amino acids. Germline trimming cut 5 bases from V and 3 bases from J; bases unmatched to any gene: 4. TCRdb reprocessed the 5' RACE reads via MiXCR and lists one record per CDR3 protein. The repertoire has 65,000 to 80,000 distinct CDR3 sequences, 13% of them found once; the top ten carry around 1.1%. In this sample, this clonotype turned up a few times. The J gene is TRBJ2-7, the V gene TRBV7-6; 7 bases agree with TRBD2. The sample was whole blood. This TCR derives from an adult who was a healthcare worker with PCR-confirmed SARS-CoV-2 infection or an uninfected control (not recorded which). The CDR3 nucleotides are TGTGCCAGCAGCCTTGGACTAGACTACGAGCAGTACTTC. It is translated as CASSLGLDYEQYF.